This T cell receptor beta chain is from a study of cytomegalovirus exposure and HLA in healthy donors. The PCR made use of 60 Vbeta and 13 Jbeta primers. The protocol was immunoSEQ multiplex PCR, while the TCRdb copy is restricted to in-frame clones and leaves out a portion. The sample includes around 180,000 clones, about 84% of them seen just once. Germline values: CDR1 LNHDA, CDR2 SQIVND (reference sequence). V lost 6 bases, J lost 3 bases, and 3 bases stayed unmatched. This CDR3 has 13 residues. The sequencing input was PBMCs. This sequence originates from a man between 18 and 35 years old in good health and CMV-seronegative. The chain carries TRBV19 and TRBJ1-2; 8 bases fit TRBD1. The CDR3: CASSDRGDYGYTF. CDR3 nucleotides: TGTGCCAGTAGCGACAGGGGCGACTATGGCTACACCTTC.